The 8 T cell receptor beta chains reported below all come from one sample, sequenced in a study of blood T cell repertoires in COVID-19. The protocol was immunoSEQ multiplex PCR, while the TCRdb copy is restricted to in-frame clones and leaves out a portion. The profile covers 250,000 or so clones, with around 80% appearing a single time and less than 3.5% taken by the ten largest. Sequencing used peripheral blood. The receptors were gathered from a woman under 30 with acute or convalescent COVID-19.

The chain has TRBV28 and TRBJ1-2; D is undetermined. Germline CDR1 reads MDHEN; CDR2 reads SYDVKM. This CDR3 contains 13 residues. V was trimmed by 4 bases and J by 2 bases, leaving 8 bases between them. The CDR3, as DNA: TGTGCCAGCAGTTCCCAGTGGAACTATGGCTACACCTTC. Its protein is CASSSQWNYGYTF.

The genes are TRBV5-1 and TRBJ1-1, with TRBD1 identical over 7 bases. Trimming took 5 bases from V and 5 from J; bases not matched to a gene: 9. This CDR3 spans 14 amino acids. CDR1 SGHRS and CDR2 YFSETQ come from the germline V gene. The CDR3 DNA sequence: TGCGCCAGCAGTTTCAGGGGGTTGGGGACTGAAGCTTTCTTT. Protein: CASSFRGLGTEAFF.

The chain is built from TRBV12-5 and TRBJ2-1; 15 bases match TRBD2. Trimming at V came to 6 bases and at J to 8 bases, leaving 17 bases not matched to a gene. Germline V gene lookup returns CDR1 LGHNT and CDR2 FRNRAP. The CDR3 extends over 19 amino acids. In DNA, the CDR3 is TGTGCTAGTGGAACAGGGACTGGACTAGCGGGAGGGCCCCTCGATGAGCAGTTCTTC. It yields the protein CASGTGTGLAGGPLDEQFF.

The gene calls are TRBV30 and TRBJ2-2, with TRBD1 identical over 7 bases. The CDR3 is 15 residues long. Looked up from germline, CDR1 is GTSNPN and CDR2 is SVGIG (reference sequence). The ends lost 0 bases at V and 4 bases at J; junction bases unmatched: 5. The CDR3 protein is CAWSVTRTGTGELFF. DNA of the CDR3: TGTGCCTGGAGTGTAACAAGGACAGGCACCGGGGAGCTGTTTTTT.

The V and J genes are TRBV30 and TRBJ2-7; 7 positions agree with TRBD1. Germline values: CDR1 GTSNPN, CDR2 SVGIG (reference sequence). Trimming cost V 1 base and J 2 bases; bases outside gene matches: 2. The CDR3 has 13 amino acids. The CDR3 DNA sequence: TGTGCCTGGAGTGAGGGGACAGCCTACGAGCAGTACTTC. It translates to CAWSEGTAYEQYF.

The chain has TRBV19 and TRBJ2-1; 11 nucleotides align to TRBD2. Germline CDR1 reads LNHDA; CDR2 reads SQIVND (reference sequence). The CDR3 length is 17 residues. Trimming cost V 1 base and J 3 bases; bases outside gene matches: 5. Here the CDR3 reads CASSIGRGLAVYNEQFF. For the CDR3, the DNA is TGTGCCAGTAGTATAGGCAGGGGACTAGCGGTCTACAATGAGCAGTTCTTC.

This rearrangement joins TRBV4-3 to TRBJ1-4; D perhaps matches TRBD1 (5 bases). V was trimmed by 4 bases and J by 4 bases, leaving 16 bases between them. The CDR3 is made up of 16 amino acids. In germline, CDR1 is LGHNA, CDR2 YSLEER. CDR3 nucleotides: TGCGCCAGCAGCCCGTCCGCGGGGGGGATTAATGAAAAACTGTTTTTT. Protein sequence: CASSPSAGGINEKLFF.

This chain uses TRBV5-4 with TRBJ2-1; 11 nucleotides align to TRBD2. The germline CDR1 and CDR2 sequences are SGHNT and YYREEE (reference sequence). J was trimmed by 5 bases and V by 4 bases; bases with no gene match: 14. CDR3 length equals 18 residues. The CDR3: CASSPSGRSVLRNNEQFF. In nucleotides, the CDR3 is TGTGCCAGCAGCCCTAGCGGGAGGTCGGTCTTGAGGAACAATGAGCAGTTCTTC.